This T cell receptor (beta chain) was profiled in a study of long-term antiretroviral therapy in people with HIV. The CDR3 consists of 14 residues. Germline values: CDR1 GTSNPN, CDR2 SVGIG (reference sequence). The J segment lost 6 bases and the V segment lost 1 base, leaving 7 bases of the junction unmatched. Samples were assayed with immunoSEQ v3.0 at survey level. Libraries were prepared by immunoSEQ multiplex PCR; TCRdb keeps only in-frame clonotypes and omits some of them. This sample has about 33,000 clones, with roughly 95% found just once. For this clone: Its target is unknown.

The study's findings and limits: Subsequent to ART, diversity was augmented yet persisted below that of transplant donor controls.

The chain employs TRBV30 and TRBJ2-5; 8 bases are a match to TRBD2. This clonotype originated in a man aged 25 to 40 with HIV. Sequenced here: unsorted PBMCs, sampled roughly 6.4 years after starting antiretroviral therapy. CDR3 bases: TGTGCCTGGAGTGCCCCCGGGGGGGAGAAGACCCAGTACTTC. Amino acid sequence: CAWSAPGGEKTQYF. Variable domain in full (rest from reference TRBV30 and TRBJ2-5): SQTIHQWPATLVQPVGSPLSLECTVEGTSNPNLYWYRQAAGRGLQLLFYSVGIGQISSEVPQNLSASRPQDRQFILSSKKLLLSDSGFYLCAWSAPGGEKTQYFGPGTRLLVL.